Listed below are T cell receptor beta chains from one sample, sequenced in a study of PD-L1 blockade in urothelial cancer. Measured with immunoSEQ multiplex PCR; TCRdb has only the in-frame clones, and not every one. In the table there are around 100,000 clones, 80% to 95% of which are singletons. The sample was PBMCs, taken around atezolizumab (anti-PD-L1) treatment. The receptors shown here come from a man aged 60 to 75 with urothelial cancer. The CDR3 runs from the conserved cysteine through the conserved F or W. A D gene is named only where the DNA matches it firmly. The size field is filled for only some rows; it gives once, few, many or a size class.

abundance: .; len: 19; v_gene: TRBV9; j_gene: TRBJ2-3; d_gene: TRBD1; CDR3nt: TGTGCCAGCAGCGTAGAGAGGGGGCGTGGGTACAGGACAACAGATACGCAGTATTTT; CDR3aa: CASSVERGRGYRTTDTQYF
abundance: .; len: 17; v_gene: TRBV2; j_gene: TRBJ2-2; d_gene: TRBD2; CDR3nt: TGTGCCAGCAACAGGCCTAGCGGGGGGGCCTACACCGGGGAGCTGTTTTTT; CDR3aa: CASNRPSGGAYTGELFF
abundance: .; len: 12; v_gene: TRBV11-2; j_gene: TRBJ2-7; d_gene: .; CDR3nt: TGTGCCAGCAGCTTCTCCAGGTACGAGCAGTACTTC; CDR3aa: CASSFSRYEQYF
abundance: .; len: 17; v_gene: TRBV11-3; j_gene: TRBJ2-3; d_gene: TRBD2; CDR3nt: TGTGCCAGCAGCCCAAGGTGGCGCGGGGGAAACACAGATACGCAGTATTTT; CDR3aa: CASSPRWRGGNTDTQYF
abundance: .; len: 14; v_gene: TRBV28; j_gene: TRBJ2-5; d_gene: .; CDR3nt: TGTGCCAGCAGTTATTCGGAGGGAAGAAAGACCCAGTACTTC; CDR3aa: CASSYSEGRKTQYF
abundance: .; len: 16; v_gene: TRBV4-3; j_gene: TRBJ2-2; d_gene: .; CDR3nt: TGCGCCAGCAGCCAAGATCTATACCGAAACACCGGGGAGCTGTTTTTT; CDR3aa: CASSQDLYRNTGELFF
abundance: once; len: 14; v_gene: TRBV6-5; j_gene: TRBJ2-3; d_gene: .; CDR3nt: TGTGCCAGCAGTCCGCTGTCAGGAAAAGATACGCAGTATTTT; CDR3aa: CASSPLSGKDTQYF
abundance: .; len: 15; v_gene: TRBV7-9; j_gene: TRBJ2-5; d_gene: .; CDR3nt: TGTGCCAGCAGCCCGTGGATCGGCGGAGAAGAGACCCAGTACTTC; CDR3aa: CASSPWIGGEETQYF
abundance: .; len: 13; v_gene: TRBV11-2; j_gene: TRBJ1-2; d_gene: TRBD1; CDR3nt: TGTGCCAGCAGCTTAACAGGGGACTATGGCTACACCTTC; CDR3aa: CASSLTGDYGYTF
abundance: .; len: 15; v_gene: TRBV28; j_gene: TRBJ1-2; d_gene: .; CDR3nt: TGTGCCAGCAGACGACAGCCCGACGGATTCTATGGCTACACCTTC; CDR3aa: CASRRQPDGFYGYTF
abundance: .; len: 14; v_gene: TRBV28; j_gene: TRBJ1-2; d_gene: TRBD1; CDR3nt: TGTGCCAGCAGACTCGACAGGGGGCGAGAAAGCTACACCTTC; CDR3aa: CASRLDRGRESYTF
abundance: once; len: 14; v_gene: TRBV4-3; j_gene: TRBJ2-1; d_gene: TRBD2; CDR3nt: TGCGCCAGCAGCCAAGGGGAGGGCCAGAATGAGCAGTTCTTC; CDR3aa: CASSQGEGQNEQFF
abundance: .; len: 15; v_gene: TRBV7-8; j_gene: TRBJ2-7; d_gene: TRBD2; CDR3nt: TGTGCCAGCAGCTACCAGCGGGGGACCTCCTACGAGCAGTACTTC; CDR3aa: CASSYQRGTSYEQYF
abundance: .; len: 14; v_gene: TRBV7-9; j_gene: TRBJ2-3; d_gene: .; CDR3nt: TGTGCCAGTCATCTAGCGCTACGCACAGATACGCAGTATTTT; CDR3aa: CASHLALRTDTQYF
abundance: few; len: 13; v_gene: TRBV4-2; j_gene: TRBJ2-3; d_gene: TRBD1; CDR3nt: TGTGCCTCTTCGGGACAGGGAATTGATACGCAGTATTTT; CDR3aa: CASSGQGIDTQYF
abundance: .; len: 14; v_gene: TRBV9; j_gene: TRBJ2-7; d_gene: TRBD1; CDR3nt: TGTGCCAGCAGCTACCGGGACAGGGGGCACGAGCAGTACTTC; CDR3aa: CASSYRDRGHEQYF
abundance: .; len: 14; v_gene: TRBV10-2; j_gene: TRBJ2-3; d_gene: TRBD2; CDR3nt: TGCGCCAGTTGGACTAGCGGGAGGAGGGATACGCAGTATTTT; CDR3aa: CASWTSGRRDTQYF